These T cell receptor beta chains were read from a single sample in a study of beta chain features in type 1 diabetes. Some clones are missing from TCRdb's copy, which holds only in-frame ones; the method was immunoSEQ multiplex PCR. This sample has around 130,000 clones, with 7.5% to 9.5% found just once. The sequenced sample consisted of central memory CD4+ T cells from blood. Receptor source: a man younger than 45 with type 1 diabetes. CDR3s include the opening cysteine and the closing phenylalanine or tryptophan. D genes are given only for firm matches. Size values are once, few and many counts, or a class for expanded clones, and some rows have none.

v_call	j_call	clone_size	d_call	cdr3_nt	cdr3_aa
TRBV6-1	TRBJ2-3	once	TRBD2	TGTGCCAGCAGGCCCGGGACTAGCGGAGCAGATACGCAGTATTTT	CASRPGTSGADTQYF
TRBV6-5	TRBJ1-5	.	.	TGTGCCAGCAGTGAAGCGCTACCGCAGCCCCAGCATTTT	CASSEALPQPQHF
TRBV5-1	TRBJ2-5	few	.	TGCGCCAGCAGCTTGGAGGGGGACCCTAGGGAGACCCAGTACTTC	CASSLEGDPRETQYF
TRBV18	TRBJ1-5	.	.	TGTGCCAGCTCACCAAAAGGAGACCACAATCAGCCCCAGCATTTT	CASSPKGDHNQPQHF
TRBV7-2	TRBJ2-7	many	.	TGTGCCAGCAGCTCCGCCTACGAGCAGTACTTC	CASSSAYEQYF
TRBV18	TRBJ1-5	.	TRBD1	TGTGCCAGCTCCACAGGGGTGAGCAATCAGCCCCAGCATTTT	CASSTGVSNQPQHF
TRBV28	TRBJ2-7	.	TRBD1	TGTGCCAGCACCCTAAAGAGACAGGGCCACGAGCAGTACTTC	CASTLKRQGHEQYF
TRBV6-1	TRBJ2-3	.	.	TGTGCCAGCAACCTCAGGGGCACGGGTATGGTAGGGCATTTT	CASNLRGTGMVGHF
TRBV9	TRBJ1-1	.	TRBD1	TGTGCCAGCAGTTCTGGACAGGGGATAACTGAAGCTTTCTTT	CASSSGQGITEAFF
TRBV5-1	TRBJ1-1	few	.	TGCGCCAGCAGCTTGGACGGAGCAGTTGAAGCTTTCTTT	CASSLDGAVEAFF
TRBV2	TRBJ2-5	.	.	TGTGCCAGCAACGAACGGGGGATACAAGAGACCCAGTACTTC	CASNERGIQETQYF
TRBV21-1	TRBJ2-3	.	.	TGTGCCAGCAGCAAAGATACGCGGGGGGAACTAAACTACAGCACAGATACGCAGTATTTT	CASSKDTRGELNYSTDTQYF
TRBV10-3	TRBJ1-6	.	TRBD1	TGTGCCATCAGTGAGAGGACAGGGCGGAATTCACCCCTCCACTTT	CAISERTGRNSPLHF
TRBV5-1	TRBJ2-5	few	.	TGCGCCAGCAGCTTATTGACTCGCGAGACCCAGTACTTC	CASSLLTRETQYF
TRBV7-9	TRBJ2-3	few	.	TGTGCCAGCAGTCCGGGTGGCACAGATACGCAGTATTTT	CASSPGGTDTQYF
TRBV27	TRBJ1-2	.	TRBD1	TGTGCCAGCAGTTCACACCAGGGGGCAGAGGGCTACACCTTC	CASSSHQGAEGYTF
TRBV5-1	TRBJ2-7	.	TRBD1	TGCGCCAGCAGCTTAGACAGGGCCTACGAGCAGTACTTC	CASSLDRAYEQYF
TRBV25-1	TRBJ1-6	few	TRBD1	TGTGCCAGCAGCTGGACAGGGGGCGATTCACCCCTCCACTTT	CASSWTGGDSPLHF
TRBV6-1	TRBJ2-7	few	.	TGTGCCAGCAGTGAGAGCGGTAGGCCCATCTACGAGCAGTACTTC	CASSESGRPIYEQYF
TRBV7-9	TRBJ1-5	few	.	TGTGCCAGCAGTCGTGAGGGACCCCAGCATTTT	CASSREGPQHF
TRBV4-2	TRBJ2-2	many	TRBD1	TGTGCCAGCAGCCCTGGGACAGGGGCGAACACCGGGGAGCTGTTTTTT	CASSPGTGANTGELFF